This T cell receptor beta chain was captured by sequencing in a study of human T cells and chemical hapten exposure (dated by TCRdb to about 2021). Study-level background: For sensitization, 2% DPC in acetone was applied to a 2 cm by 2 cm area of upper inner arm skin. Weekly therapeutic DPC doses were additionally applied to the scalp of patients throughout the approximately 24-week study period. Patch testing was performed on the upper back with Finn chambers containing 0.01% DPC, and the patch tests were scored after 6 days according to International Contact Dermatitis Research Group standards. Most of the patients in the cohort were female, and the cohort covered alopecia areata with under or over 50% scalp involvement, alopecia totalis and alopecia universalis. Libraries were pooled for sequencing, and per-sample TCR yields varied mainly because of small differences in library volumes within the pool. In alopecia patients, the study followed how the peripheral blood TCR repertoire changed in vivo over primary and secondary sensitization to diphenylcyclopropenone (DPC), a hapten. Blood was sampled from patients pre-sensitization (week 0) and at 2, 6 and about 24 weeks after DPC sensitization. Approximately 28 alopecia patients provided blood for TCR sequencing at one to four time points (pre-sensitization, 2, 6 and 24 weeks). Broad study findings and their caveats: Repeated subsampling changed both the strength of the expansion versus patch-test correlation and the threshold at which the correlation became significant. Compared with pre-sensitization or healthy control sets, expanded TCRs formed significantly more large CDR3 similarity clusters, which is consistent with antigen-driven responses. All patients had alopecia, a presumed autoimmune disease, so their immune response might differ from that of healthy individuals. The number of TCRs above 1 in 1000 frequency did not change with DPC sensitization; there was no evidence of global repertoire structure alterations. Patch test score correlated positively with the number of PT1 expanded TCRs, reaching significance at thresholds 8, 16 and 32 but not at 4.

The CDR3 runs 13 amino acids, cysteine and phenylalanine included. Of all the DNA, just the CDR3 is kept, 39 bases in frame from base 1. Per the germline V gene (reference sequence), DFQATT is the CDR1 and SNEGSKA is the CDR2. The V end loses 2 bases and the J end loses 4 bases, and a stretch of 11 bases separates them. This clonotype turned up a few times. What this receptor recognizes is not known. Per-base quality was not reported, and no clone a single base away is much larger than it. What this sample's time point label stands for: patch test 1, 2 weeks after DPC sensitization. What the treatment or condition label conveys for this sample: therapeutic diphenylcyclopropenone sensitization with weekly scalp DPC. At every patch-test visit, the blood draw took place before the patch test was put on. Patients were considered eligible if aged 18 to 70, diagnosed with alopecia and deemed suitable for DPC therapy, and patients were excluded if pregnant. Total RNA was extracted from unfractionated whole blood that had been collected in Tempus Blood RNA tubes.

To prepare the library, RACE was applied. The listed sequencing device is NextSeq 500. During library preparation, unique molecular identifiers were attached to individual cDNA molecules so that TCRs could be counted in a quantitative, reproducible way. From each blood RNA sample, both TCR alpha and TCR beta chains were sequenced. The original methods were these. Samples had a median of about 90,000 TCRs, with a range from about 23,224 to 700,000. The Decombinator software suite was used to annotate the V, J and CDR3 of the TCR reads. For the PS versus PT1 abundance plots, all samples were subsampled to the same number of TCRs (28,000). TCRs were defined as expanded if absent before sensitization and observed at least eight times at the 2-week time point. The raw public data were reprocessed by TCRdb itself: fastp quality trimming at Q25, MiXCR clonotype calling, in-frame beta chains only. Under each unique CDR3 protein, matching rows form one entry showing the most common genes and DNA. TCRdb assigned the V and J calls; the authors' analysis was not used. The sample table shows 300,000 to 400,000 distinct CDR3 sequences, and approximately 6.3% are seen once. In total, the top ten clones hold 7% to 10% of the sample.

The rearranged chain carries TRBV20-1 and TRBJ1-1; no D gene call is confident. Sequencing used whole blood, obtained in connection with sensitization to the hapten diphenylcyclopropenone (DPC). This TCR came from a woman between 18 and 29 years old with alopecia areata. Some clones in this sample may be carry-over from other donors' samples. CDR3 sequence: CSARKVSATEAFF. The DNA is as follows: TGCAGTGCTAGAAAGGTATCGGCCACTGAAGCTTTCTTT.